Listed below are T cell receptor beta chains from one sample, sequenced in a study of T-cell reconstitution after alpha-beta-depleted transplantation in children. One entry per CDR3 protein, called by TCRdb with MiXCR from the PCR reads. The sample contains around 270,000 distinct CDR3 sequences, roughly 9.1% of which appear only once. The source was PBMCs, collected before TCRalphabeta/CD19-depleted stem cell transplant. Every receptor here comes from a boy in the first two years of life with acute myeloid leukemia, due to receive a stem cell transplant. The CDR3 runs from the conserved cysteine through the conserved F or W. Each record gives: V gene, J gene, CDR3 length, clone size, D gene, CDR3 protein, CDR3 DNA. A D gene is named only where the DNA matches it firmly. Size tells how often a clone was seen (once, few, many) or the class of an expanded clone, and some rows leave it out.

V: TRBV7-2; J: TRBJ2-7; length: 13; size: few; D: TRBD1; CDR3: CASGTGGFYEQYF; DNA: TGTGCCAGCGGGACAGGGGGGTTCTACGAGCAGTACTTC
V: TRBV7-6; J: TRBJ1-1; length: 13; size: many; D: -; CDR3: CASSLAGTSEAFF; DNA: TGTGCCAGCAGCTTAGCCGGGACAAGTGAAGCTTTCTTT
V: TRBV6-5; J: TRBJ1-5; length: 16; size: many; D: TRBD1; CDR3: CASSYSGSGGRQPQHF; DNA: TGTGCCAGCAGTTACTCGGGTTCAGGGGGCCGGCAGCCCCAGCATTTT
V: TRBV6-6; J: TRBJ2-5; length: 13; size: many; D: -; CDR3: CASSYGELETQYF; DNA: TGTGCCAGCAGTTACGGAGAGTTAGAGACCCAGTACTTC
V: TRBV12-3/TRBV12-4; J: TRBJ2-3; length: 14; size: many; D: -; CDR3: CASSFSTRADTQYF; DNA: TGTGCCAGCAGTTTTAGCACACGGGCAGATACGCAGTATTTT
V: TRBV5-1; J: TRBJ2-2; length: 16; size: few; D: -; CDR3: CASSLLGELDTGELFF; DNA: TGCGCCAGCAGCTTGTTAGGGGAACTCGACACCGGGGAGCTGTTTTTT
V: TRBV7-9; J: TRBJ2-5; length: 16; size: -; D: TRBD1; CDR3: CASSLEATGGQETQYF; DNA: TGTGCCAGCAGCTTAGAGGCGACAGGGGGACAAGAGACCCAGTACTTC
V: TRBV7-8; J: TRBJ1-6; length: 14; size: few; D: -; CDR3: CASSFRGPNSPLHF; DNA: TGTGCCAGCAGCTTCCGGGGTCCCAATTCACCCCTCCACTTT
V: TRBV24-1; J: TRBJ2-2; length: 16; size: many; D: -; CDR3: CATREGTGRSSGELFF; DNA: TGTGCCACCAGGGAGGGAACAGGGAGGTCGTCCGGGGAGCTGTTTTTT
V: TRBV20-1; J: TRBJ2-3; length: 16; size: many; D: -; CDR3: CSARDPRQPSTDTQYF; DNA: TGCAGTGCTAGAGATCCCCGGCAGCCTAGCACAGATACGCAGTATTTT
V: TRBV7-9; J: TRBJ2-4; length: 15; size: many; D: TRBD2; CDR3: CASSSRSGGADIQYF; DNA: TGTGCCAGCAGCTCCCGCTCGGGAGGAGCGGACATTCAGTACTTC
V: TRBV2; J: TRBJ2-7; length: 13; size: many; D: TRBD1; CDR3: CASSRDRDYEQYF; DNA: TGTGCCAGCAGCCGGGACAGGGACTACGAGCAGTACTTC